The entry below gives a single T cell receptor (beta chain) sequence along with its context. The donors, healthy Caucasians from Russia, were aged roughly 6 to 100. This record belongs to a study of blood T cells in healthy people across ages. CDR3 length: 13 residues. Primers used in a second PCR of about 7 to 11 cycles were a sample-barcoded 5' primer and a J-beta primer mix. TCRdb itself ran the 5' RACE reads through MiXCR, one entry per CDR3 protein. This table has 1.5 million or so distinct CDR3 sequences, around 40% appearing once. The V gene is TRBV12-3 or TRBV12-4, the J gene TRBJ2-5; 7 bases map to TRBD2. The tail of the sequence fits TRBJ2-7 better, so the J call may be wrong. The receptor's source is a woman aged 18 to 35 in good health. The sample taken for sequencing was blood. CDR3 nucleotide sequence: TGTGCCAGCAATAAGCGGGGTTCCTACGAGCAGTACTTC. Translation: CASNKRGSYEQYF.